The 9 T cell receptor beta chains presented below share a single source sample, sequenced in a study of blood T cell repertoires in COVID-19. The table came from immunoSEQ multiplex PCR; TCRdb's copy has only in-frame clones and leaves some out. The sample lists some 270,000 clones; around nine tenths were seen once. The specimen was peripheral blood. The receptor set was obtained from a man aged 40-50 years with active or convalescent COVID-19.

This clone was observed a single time. The chain joins TRBV18 to TRBJ2-2, with 8 bases identical to TRBD1. Germline CDR1 and CDR2: KGHSH and LQKENI. V trimming: 2 bases; J trimming: 5 bases; junction bases outside the gene matches: 4. The CDR3 totals 15 residues. The CDR3 spells CASSPGQGGTGELFF. The DNA for the CDR3 is TGTGCCAGCTCACCAGGACAGGGCGGGACCGGGGAGCTGTTTTTT.

This chain uses TRBV19 with TRBJ2-2, with TRBD2 matching over 7 bases. The CDR3 totals 13 residues. Germline V gene lookup returns CDR1 LNHDA and CDR2 SQIVND (reference sequence). Trimming removed 7 bases from V and 5 bases from J; junction bases left unmatched: 4. The CDR3 spells CASTGGATGELFF. DNA of the CDR3: TGTGCCAGTACGGGGGGAGCGACCGGGGAGCTGTTTTTT.

This clone was observed at least ten times. The chain uses TRBV7-9 and TRBJ1-1; no definite D call. The CDR3 covers 16 residues. V was cut by 3 bases and J by 0 bases, with 14 bases left in between. Germline CDR1 and CDR2: SEHNR and FQNEAQ (reference sequence). The CDR3 DNA is TGTGCCAGCAGCTTGACACTTACTGCCCTGAACACTGAAGCTTTCTTT. Amino acid sequence: CASSLTLTALNTEAFF.

The chain carries TRBV2 and TRBJ1-1; D gene unclear. Germline CDR1 SNHLY, CDR2 FYNNEI. The CDR3 is made up of 13 amino acids. Between the trimmed V and J ends, which lost 9 bases and 10 bases, there was a span of 21 bases. The CDR3, as DNA: TGTGCCAGTAGCGAGGTTTTCGACAAGGTAGCTTTCTTT. Amino acid sequence: CASSEVFDKVAFF.

The chain links TRBV3-1 (or the pseudogene TRBV3-2) to TRBJ1-6; 7 nucleotides agree with TRBD1. The CDR3 extends over 15 amino acids. Germline V gene lookup returns CDR1 LGHDT and CDR2 YNNKEL (reference sequence). Germline trimming cut 3 bases from V and 8 bases from J; bases unmatched to any gene: 7. In nucleotides, the CDR3 is TGTGCCAGCAGCCACCGGGACAGTAGAGATTCACCCCTCCACTTT. Its translation: CASSHRDSRDSPLHF.

This clone came up a few times. The chain joins TRBV20-1 to TRBJ2-7, with TRBD1 identical over 7 bases. This CDR3 is 12 amino acids long. The junction had 4 bases not matched to a gene; V was cut back by 3 bases and J by 5 bases. Per germline, CDR1 DFQATT and CDR2 SNEGSKA (reference sequence). The CDR3 DNA reads as TGCAGTGCTAGTAACAGGGGCGACGAGCAGTACTTC. This codes for CSASNRGDEQYF.

The rearrangement uses TRBV3-1 (or the pseudogene TRBV3-2) and TRBJ1-1; possible D gene TRBD1, 5 bases. V lost 0 bases and J 5 bases, leaving 13 bases between the germline ends. The CDR3 length is 15 residues. The germline V gene encodes CDR1 LGHDT and CDR2 YNNKEL (reference sequence). The DNA for the CDR3 is TGTGCCAGCAGCCAAGATAGCCGGGAGGGGACTGAAGCTTTCTTT. This codes for CASSQDSREGTEAFF.

The V call is TRBV5-1, the J call TRBJ2-7; a weak D match, TRBD1 (6 bases). There are 17 residues in the CDR3. Germline V gene data show CDR1 as SGHRS and CDR2 as YFSETQ. V was shortened by 2 bases and J by 2 bases, with 20 bases between the two germline ends. In nucleotides, the CDR3 is TGCGCCAGCAGCTTAGGAGCCTCCGGGACACTAACCTACGAGCAGTACTTC. The encoded protein is CASSLGASGTLTYEQYF.

The rearrangement uses TRBV3-1 (or the pseudogene TRBV3-2) and TRBJ2-7; D gene uncertain. The V end lost 0 bases, the J end lost 2 bases, and 17 bases lay between the germline ends. CDR1 is LGHDT, CDR2 YNNKEL, per germline (reference sequence). This CDR3 region has 17 residues. The CDR3 DNA follows: TGTGCCAGCAGCCAAGATTCAAAGCTGACTCTAACCTACGAGCAGTACTTC. Its translation is CASSQDSKLTLTYEQYF.